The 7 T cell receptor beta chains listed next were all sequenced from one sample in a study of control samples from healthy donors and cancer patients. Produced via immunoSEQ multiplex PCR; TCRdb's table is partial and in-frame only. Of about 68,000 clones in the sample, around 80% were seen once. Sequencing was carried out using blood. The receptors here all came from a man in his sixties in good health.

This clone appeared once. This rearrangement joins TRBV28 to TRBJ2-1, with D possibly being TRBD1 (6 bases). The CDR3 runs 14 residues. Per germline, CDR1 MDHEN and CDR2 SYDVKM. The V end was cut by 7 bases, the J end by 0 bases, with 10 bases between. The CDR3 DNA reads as TGTGCCAGCACCCGAGGGGGCTCCTACAATGAGCAGTTCTTC. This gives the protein CASTRGGSYNEQFF.

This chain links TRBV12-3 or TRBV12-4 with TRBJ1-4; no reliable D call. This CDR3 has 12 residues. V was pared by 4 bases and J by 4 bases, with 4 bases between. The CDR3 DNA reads TGTGCCAGCAGTTCAGTTAATGAAAAACTGTTTTTT. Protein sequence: CASSSVNEKLFF.

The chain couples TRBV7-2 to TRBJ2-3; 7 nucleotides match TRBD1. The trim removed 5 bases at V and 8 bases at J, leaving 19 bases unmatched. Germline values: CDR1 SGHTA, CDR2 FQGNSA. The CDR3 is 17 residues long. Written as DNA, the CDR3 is TGTGCCAGCAGCCCGACGCTCCGGGACAGCCCCACCATTACGCAGTATTTT. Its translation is CASSPTLRDSPTITQYF. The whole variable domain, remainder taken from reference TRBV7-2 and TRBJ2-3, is GAGVSQSPSNKVTEKGKDVELRCDPISGHTALYWYRQSLGQGLEFLIYFQGNSAPDKSGLPSDRFSAERTGGSVSTLTIQRTQQEDSAVYLCASSPTLRDSPTITQYFGPGTRLTVL.

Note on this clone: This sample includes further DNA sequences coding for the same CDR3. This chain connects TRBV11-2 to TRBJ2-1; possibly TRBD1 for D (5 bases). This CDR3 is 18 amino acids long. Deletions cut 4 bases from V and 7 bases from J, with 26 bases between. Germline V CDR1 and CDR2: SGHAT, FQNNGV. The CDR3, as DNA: TGTGCCAGCAGCTCCTTTAGGGCCAGGTCATGGGGCCGGAATGAGCAGTTCTTC. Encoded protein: CASSSFRARSWGRNEQFF. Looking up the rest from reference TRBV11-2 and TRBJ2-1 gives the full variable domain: EAGVAQSPRYKIIEKRQSVAFWCNPISGHATLYWYQQILGQGPKLLIQFQNNGVVDDSQLPKDRFSAERLKGVDSTLKIQPAKLEDSAVYLCASSSFRARSWGRNEQFFGPGTRLTVL.

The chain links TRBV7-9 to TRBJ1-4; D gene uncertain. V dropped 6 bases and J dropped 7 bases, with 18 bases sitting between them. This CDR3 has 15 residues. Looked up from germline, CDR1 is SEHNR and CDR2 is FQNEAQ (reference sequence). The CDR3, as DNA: TGTGCCAGCAGTTCTATAACCGGTCGGTCTGAAAAACTGTTTTTT. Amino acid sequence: CASSSITGRSEKLFF.

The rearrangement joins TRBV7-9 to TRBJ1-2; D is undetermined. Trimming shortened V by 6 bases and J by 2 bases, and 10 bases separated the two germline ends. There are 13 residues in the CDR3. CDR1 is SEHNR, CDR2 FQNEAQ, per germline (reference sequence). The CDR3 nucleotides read TGTGCCAGCAGATCCTCGTTGAACTATGGCTACACCTTC. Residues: CASRSSLNYGYTF.

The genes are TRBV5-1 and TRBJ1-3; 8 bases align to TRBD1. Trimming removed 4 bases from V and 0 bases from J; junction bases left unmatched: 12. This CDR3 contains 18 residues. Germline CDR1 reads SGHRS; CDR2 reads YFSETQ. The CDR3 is CASSQTLQGGSSGNTIYF. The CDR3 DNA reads TGCGCCAGCAGCCAAACACTACAGGGGGGAAGCTCTGGAAACACCATATATTTT.